These T cell receptor beta chains were read from a single sample in a study of blood T cell repertoires in COVID-19. Assay: immunoSEQ multiplex PCR; the TCRdb copy retains only in-frame clones and omits some. The table records approximately 250,000 clones, around four fifths of them present only once. Source material: peripheral blood. These receptors originate from a woman aged 55-69 years with active or convalescent COVID-19. The CDR3 runs from the conserved cysteine through the conserved F or W. The D gene is left open where the match is weak. The size of a clone is reported for some rows only, either as once, few or many, or as a class for expanded clones.

j_call d_call v_call clone_size cdr3_aa cdr3_nt
TRBJ2-1 - TRBV11-3 - CASSLEQVSNEQFF TGTGCCAGCAGCTTAGAGCAGGTTTCCAATGAGCAGTTCTTC
TRBJ2-7 - TRBV6-5 - CASSYSFRGVSYEQYF TGTGCCAGCAGTTACTCGTTCAGGGGGGTCTCCTACGAGCAGTACTTC
TRBJ2-7 TRBD1 TRBV10-1 - CASSPGGYRGPSEQYF TGCGCCAGCAGCCCCGGGGGGTACAGGGGGCCTAGCGAGCAGTACTTC
TRBJ1-2 - TRBV10-3 - CAISESSRVNGYTF TGTGCCATCAGTGAGTCGAGCAGGGTGAATGGCTACACCTTC
TRBJ2-1 - TRBV6-6 once CASSILQGVNEQFF TGTGCCAGCAGTATTTTACAGGGTGTCAATGAGCAGTTCTTC
TRBJ2-1 - TRBV18 few CASSPINGGYNEQFF TGTGCCAGCTCACCAATAAACGGGGGCTACAATGAGCAGTTCTTC
TRBJ2-3 - TRBV24-1 once CATSDLPRADTDTQYF TGTGCCACCAGTGATTTGCCGCGGGCAGACACAGATACGCAGTATTTT
TRBJ1-1 - TRBV6-5 - CASRKPGTEAFF TGTGCCAGCCGGAAGCCGGGCACTGAAGCTTTCTTT
TRBJ2-3 TRBD1 TRBV29-1 - CSVLGQEEDTQYF TGCAGCGTTCTGGGACAGGAGGAAGATACGCAGTATTTT
TRBJ1-2 - TRBV28 - CASSLPAGYGYTF TGTGCCAGCAGTCTTCCGGCGGGCTATGGCTACACCTTC
TRBJ1-1 - TRBV7-2 - CASSFLARSNTEAFF TGTGCCAGCAGCTTTTTGGCCAGAAGTAACACTGAAGCTTTCTTT
TRBJ2-1 - TRBV2 - CARGAYNEQFF TGTGCCAGGGGAGCCTACAATGAGCAGTTCTTC
TRBJ2-5 TRBD2 TRBV6-5 - CASSYSPAGGLVTQYF TGTGCCAGCAGTTACTCCCCAGCGGGGGGCTTAGTGACCCAGTACTTC
TRBJ2-5 - TRBV11-2 - CASSPSQSQETQYF TGTGCCAGCAGCCCTAGTCAGTCCCAAGAGACCCAGTACTTC
TRBJ2-3 - TRBV29-1 - CSVEWLGTDTQYF TGCAGCGTTGAATGGCTAGGTACAGATACGCAGTATTTT
TRBJ2-2 - TRBV5-1 few CASSLQSGTGELFF TGCGCCAGCAGCTTGCAAAGCGGCACCGGGGAGCTGTTTTTT
TRBJ1-3 - TRBV7-8 - CASSARGGNSGNTIYF TGTGCCAGCAGCGCCAGAGGGGGAAACTCTGGAAACACCATATATTTT